The 27 T cell receptor beta chains below were found in one sample sequenced in a study of identical twins. TCRdb ran MiXCR on the 5' RACE reads and lists one entry per CDR3 protein. The table shows some 760,000 distinct CDR3 sequences, with around a sixth occurring only once. In addition, the sample was reused for a study of T cells expressing NK-cell markers.

Sequencing was performed on PBMCs. Receptors were obtained from a woman aged 18 to 35 in good health.

Concerning this clonotype itself: With a much larger clone just one base away, this may be a read error. The CDR3 DNA sequence: TGTGCCAGCAGTTACGTCCAGAATGAGCAGTTCTTC. It is translated as CASSYVQNEQFF. This chain uses TRBV12-3 or TRBV12-4 with TRBJ2-1, with D unresolved. V was cut by 4 bases and J by 7 bases, with 8 bases left in between. CDR3 length equals 12 residues.

V and J are TRBV10-3 and TRBJ2-1; 10 nucleotides agree with TRBD2. The CDR3 has 15 residues. Trimming cost V 6 bases and J 4 bases; bases outside gene matches: 6. Per germline, CDR1 ENHRY and CDR2 SYGVKD. Written as DNA, the CDR3 is TGTGCCATCAGGAAAGGGACTAGCGATTACAATGAGCAGTTCTTC. This codes for CAIRKGTSDYNEQFF.

This clonotype was seen more than once but under ten times. The CDR3 sequence is CASSFVPGGGYTF. In nucleotides, the CDR3 is TGTGCCAGCAGCTTTGTCCCTGGCGGTGGCTACACCTTC. The chain combines TRBV7-3 with TRBJ1-2; no firm D call. Germline V gene data show CDR1 as SGHTA and CDR2 as FQGTGA. The CDR3 spans 13 residues. V lost 3 bases, J lost 7 bases, and 12 bases lay in between.

This clonotype was seen at least ten times. This rearrangement joins TRBV6-1 to TRBJ2-1; D gene unclear. CDR3 length: 13 amino acids. V lost 5 bases to trimming and J lost 7 bases, with 12 bases between them. In germline, CDR1 is MNHNS, CDR2 SASEGT. CDR3 in amino acids: CASSKTTQNEQFF. The CDR3 DNA reads TGTGCCAGCAGTAAGACCACCCAGAATGAGCAGTTCTTC.

This clonotype was detected only a few times. V and J are TRBV6-5 and TRBJ2-7; 7 bases are a match to TRBD2. The CDR3 consists of 16 residues. Trimming removed 2 bases from V and 3 bases from J; junction bases left unmatched: 10. Germline CDR1 is MNHEY and CDR2 is SVGAGI. The CDR3 nucleotides are TGTGCCAGCAGTTACCCAATCGGCGCGGGGGACTACGAGCAGTACTTC. Translation: CASSYPIGAGDYEQYF.

The chain carries TRBV9 and TRBJ2-1, with TRBD2 matching 8 bases. The CDR3 covers 17 residues. Unmatched junction bases numbered 10, after V lost 1 base and J lost 4 bases. Germline V gene sequence: CDR1 SGDLS, CDR2 YYNGEE. The CDR3: CASSVSPPTSGYNEQFF. The DNA for the CDR3 is TGTGCCAGCAGCGTATCCCCCCCCACTAGCGGTTACAATGAGCAGTTCTTC. Drawing the rest from reference TRBV9 and TRBJ2-1, the complete variable domain is DSGVTQTPKHLITATGQRVTLRCSPRSGDLSVYWYQQSLDQGLQFLIQYYNGEERAKGNILERFSAQQFPDLHSELNLSSLELGDSALYFCASSVSPPTSGYNEQFFGPGTRLTVL.

This clonotype was found many times. This chain links TRBV15 with TRBJ1-5, with 9 bases aligning to TRBD1. The V gene's germline CDR1 is LNHNV and CDR2 YYDKDF (reference sequence). The CDR3 has 15 amino acids. Trimming at V came to 1 base and at J to 9 bases, leaving 7 bases not matched to a gene. As DNA, the CDR3 is TGTGCCACCAGCAGAGCCCAGACAGGGGGAGCGCCCCAGCATTTT. Translated: CATSRAQTGGAPQHF.

The V gene is TRBV29-1, the J gene TRBJ2-2; 9 positions agree with TRBD1. CDR3 size: 14 residues. Germline-derived CDR1 and CDR2 are SQVTM and ANQGSEA. The V gene end was trimmed by 4 bases and the J gene end by 4 bases; junction bases not matched to a gene: 4. CDR3 loop: CSVVTGGGTGELFF. The DNA for the CDR3 is TGCAGCGTTGTGACAGGGGGAGGCACCGGGGAGCTGTTTTTT.

This clonotype came up many times. CDR3 coding DNA: TGCAGTGCTAGAGGGACTGTAGGCACCGGGGAGCTGTTTTTT. Translation: CSARGTVGTGELFF. V gene TRBV20-1 combines with J gene TRBJ2-2; D possibly corresponds to TRBD2 (5 bases). V lost 1 base, J lost 4 bases, and 10 bases lay in between. Per germline, CDR1 DFQATT and CDR2 SNEGSKA (reference sequence). This CDR3 comprises 14 residues.

This clonotype was detected once. This rearrangement joins TRBV7-9 to TRBJ2-7, with 11 nucleotides matching TRBD2. The CDR3 is 15 amino acids. V dropped 3 bases and J dropped 3; count of bases not matched to a gene: 4. Germline V CDR1 and CDR2: SEHNR, FQNEAQ (reference sequence). The CDR3 loop reads CASSLSGTSGYEQYF. Here the CDR3 DNA reads TGTGCCAGCAGCTTGTCCGGGACTAGCGGCTACGAGCAGTACTTC.

This clonotype came up many times. The V call is TRBV12-3 or TRBV12-4, the J call TRBJ2-3; 8 nucleotides align to TRBD2. V lost 2 bases to trimming and J lost 3 bases; unmatched junction nucleotides: 7. This CDR3 comprises 16 residues. The CDR3: CASSLSLLAETDTQYF. CDR3 sequence (DNA): TGTGCCAGCAGTTTAAGTTTACTAGCGGAAACAGATACGCAGTATTTT.

The J gene is TRBJ1-1, the V gene TRBV12-3 or TRBV12-4, with D possibly matching TRBD1 (5 bases). Trimming pared 6 bases from V and 5 bases from J, leaving 16 bases between. The CDR3 runs to 14 residues. The CDR3 DNA is TGTGCCAGCAGCCCTAATGGGGGTCAAACTGAAGCTTTCTTT. Protein product: CASSPNGGQTEAFF.

V usage is TRBV7-2 and J usage is TRBJ1-1; 7 bases match TRBD1. The ends lost 5 bases at V and 5 bases at J; junction bases unmatched: 11. This CDR3 has 15 amino acids. Germline V CDR1 and CDR2: SGHTA, FQGNSA. The CDR3 nucleotides are TGTGCCAGCAGCCCCACCGACAGGGTAAGGACTGAAGCTTTCTTT. It is translated as CASSPTDRVRTEAFF.

The rearrangement uses TRBV20-1 and TRBJ1-1; D may be TRBD1 (5 bases). This CDR3 region has 14 residues. Per germline, CDR1 DFQATT and CDR2 SNEGSKA (reference sequence). Trimming pared 6 bases from V and 1 base from J, leaving 15 bases between. The CDR3 here is CSANDATENTEAFF. The CDR3, as DNA: TGCAGTGCCAACGATGCGACAGAGAACACTGAAGCTTTCTTT.

J is TRBJ2-2 and V is TRBV29-1, with 9 bases that match TRBD1. Per germline, CDR1 SQVTM and CDR2 ANQGSEA. V lost 2 bases, J lost 6 bases, and 1 base stayed unmatched. CDR3 length: 13 residues. The CDR3 nucleotides are TGCAGCGTTGAAACAGGGGGCGCCGGGGAGCTGTTTTTT. This gives the protein CSVETGGAGELFF.

This chain uses TRBV7-2 with TRBJ2-2, with D perhaps matching TRBD2 (5 bases). Germline CDR1 and CDR2: SGHTA and FQGNSA. This CDR3 is built from 14 residues. V was trimmed by 4 bases and J by 4 bases, leaving 10 bases between them. Here the CDR3 reads CASSWKAVTGELFF. The CDR3 bases are TGTGCCAGCAGCTGGAAAGCGGTCACCGGGGAGCTGTTTTTT.

The rearrangement uses TRBV27 and TRBJ2-2, with TRBD1 matching 9 bases. The CDR3 spans 17 residues. Germline CDR1 and CDR2: MNHEY and SMNVEV (reference sequence). The V gene end was trimmed by 8 bases and the J gene end by 6 bases; junction bases not matched to a gene: 16. CDR3 nucleotide sequence: TGTGCCAGCTACCCCTCCGGGACAGGGCTTCGTTCCGGGGAGCTGTTTTTT. Its protein is CASYPSGTGLRSGELFF.

In nucleotides, the CDR3 is TGTGCCAGCCTCCAGACAGGGGAGGGTGAGCAGTTCTTC. Its translation is CASLQTGEGEQFF. V gene TRBV6-1 combines with J gene TRBJ2-1, with D tentatively TRBD1 (8 bases). Per germline, CDR1 MNHNS and CDR2 SASEGT. The germline V and J ends were trimmed by 8 bases and 9 bases, with 17 bases remaining between them. The CDR3 covers 13 residues.

In this sample, this clonotype turned up a few times. The V gene is TRBV6-2 or TRBV6-3, the J gene TRBJ2-7; D is tentatively TRBD1 or TRBD2 (5 bases each). V lost 11 bases and J lost 12, with 14 bases in between. Germline V gene sequence: CDR1 MNHEY, CDR2 SVGEGT. The CDR3 extends over 9 amino acids. CDR3 region: CAGLGTWYF. The DNA for the CDR3 is TGTGCCGGCCTTGGGACGTGGTACTTC.

This clonotype has more than one count but fewer than ten. The chain recombines TRBV20-1 with TRBJ2-7; no reliable D call. Germline CDR1 DFQATT, CDR2 SNEGSKA (reference sequence). V was cut by 2 bases and J by 5 bases, with 19 bases left in between. This CDR3 region has 15 residues. The CDR3 DNA sequence: TGCAGTGCTAGAATCACCGCTGCCACATTGGACGAGCAGTACTTC. Protein product: CSARITAATLDEQYF.

The rearrangement joins TRBV29-1 to TRBJ1-2; perhaps TRBD1 as D (5 bases). This CDR3 region has 12 residues. Germline loops: CDR1 SQVTM, CDR2 ANQGSEA. V dropped 1 base and J dropped 8 bases, with 11 bases sitting between them. The CDR3: CSVEGGFLGYTF. DNA of the CDR3: TGCAGCGTTGAAGGGGGGTTTTTGGGCTACACCTTC.

This clonotype was seen a few times. V is TRBV5-6 and J is TRBJ1-2; tentatively, D is TRBD1 (6 bases). Germline loops: CDR1 SGHDT, CDR2 YYEEEE. This CDR3 has 16 residues. V was pared by 2 bases and J by 4 bases, with 18 bases between. CDR3 bases: TGTGCCAGCAGCTTAGGAACTGCCAGGGGACCCTATGGCTACACCTTC. It encodes CASSLGTARGPYGYTF.

This clonotype has just a few counts. V is TRBV3-1 and J is TRBJ1-2; maybe TRBD1 (5 bases). The CDR3 totals 15 residues. Germline lookup yields CDR1 LGHDT and CDR2 YNNKEL (reference sequence). V lost 1 base and J lost 2, with 11 bases in between. CDR3 protein: CASSQVGRVNYGYTF. In DNA form, the CDR3 reads TGTGCCAGCAGCCAAGTCGGCAGGGTGAACTATGGCTACACCTTC.

The CDR3: CAISEGTGVNYGYTF. The CDR3 DNA is TGTGCCATCAGTGAAGGGACAGGGGTAAACTATGGCTACACCTTC. V is TRBV10-3 and J is TRBJ1-2; 10 nucleotides line up with TRBD1. The J segment lost 2 bases and the V segment lost 3 bases, leaving 3 bases of the junction unmatched. Per germline, CDR1 ENHRY and CDR2 SYGVKD. CDR3 size: 15 residues.

This chain joins TRBV7-2 and TRBJ2-7; 7 positions agree with TRBD2. V shed 8 bases, J shed 5 bases, and the junction held 15 bases outside the gene matches. The CDR3 length is 15 residues. The germline V gene has CDR1 SGHTA and CDR2 FQGNSA. The CDR3 reads CASSTGGRVSHEQYF. The CDR3 nucleotides read TGTGCCAGCTCCACGGGCGGGAGAGTTTCCCACGAGCAGTACTTC. The full variable domain, with the rest looked up from reference TRBV7-2 and TRBJ2-7, is GAGVSQSPSNKVTEKGKDVELRCDPISGHTALYWYRQSLGQGLEFLIYFQGNSAPDKSGLPSDRFSAERTGGSVSTLTIQRTQQEDSAVYLCASSTGGRVSHEQYFGPGTRLTVT.

A note on this clonotype: As the CDR3 is not closed by the conserved phenylalanine or tryptophan, this likely results from a read error. CDR3 amino acids: CASSPRGGGANVLTL. The CDR3 DNA reads as TGTGCCAGCAGTCCCCGGGGGGGTGGGGCCAACGTCCTGACTCTC. This rearrangement joins TRBV12-3 or TRBV12-4 to TRBJ2-6; 8 bases are a match to TRBD2. Trimming took 5 bases from V and 3 from J; bases not matched to a gene: 3. CDR3 length: 15 residues.

The chain employs TRBV7-2 and TRBJ2-3, with D unclear. Trimming cost V 5 bases and J 14 bases, with 20 bases left between them. The germline V gene has CDR1 SGHTA and CDR2 FQGNSA. The CDR3 loop spans 13 amino acids. The CDR3 DNA reads TGTGCCAGCAGCCCCCGCGGACCTAAACCGCTGTATTTT. Its translation: CASSPRGPKPLYF.